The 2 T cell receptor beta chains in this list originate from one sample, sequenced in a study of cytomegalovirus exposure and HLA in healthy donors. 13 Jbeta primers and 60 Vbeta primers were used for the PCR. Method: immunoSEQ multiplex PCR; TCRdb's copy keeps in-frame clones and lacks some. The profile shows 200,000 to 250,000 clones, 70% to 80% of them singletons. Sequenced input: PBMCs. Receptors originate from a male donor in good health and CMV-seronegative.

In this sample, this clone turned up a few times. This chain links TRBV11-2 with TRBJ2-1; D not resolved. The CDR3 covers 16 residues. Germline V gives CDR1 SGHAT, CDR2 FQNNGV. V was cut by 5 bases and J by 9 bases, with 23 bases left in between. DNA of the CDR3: TGTGCCAGCAGCCCCCAAGGCGGAGACCCAAGACGTGAGCAGTTCTTC. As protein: CASSPQGGDPRREQFF.

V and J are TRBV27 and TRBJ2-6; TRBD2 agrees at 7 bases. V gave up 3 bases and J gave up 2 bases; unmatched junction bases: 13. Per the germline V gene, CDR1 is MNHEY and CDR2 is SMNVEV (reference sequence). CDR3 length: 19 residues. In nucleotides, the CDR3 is TGTGCCAGCAGTTTTGTCCGGGGCGGGAGTATCACTGGGGCCAACGTCCTGACTTTC. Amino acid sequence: CASSFVRGGSITGANVLTF. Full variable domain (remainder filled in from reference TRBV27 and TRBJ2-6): EAQVTQNPRYLITVTGKKLTVTCSQNMNHEYMSWYRQDPGLGLRQIYYSMNVEVTDKGDVPEGYKVSRKEKRNFPLILESPSPNQTSLYFCASSFVRGGSITGANVLTFGAGSRLTVL.